These 10 T cell receptor beta chains were sequenced from one sample in a study of T cell responses to AZD1222 COVID-19 vaccine. This table comes from immunoSEQ multiplex PCR, and its TCRdb copy is limited to in-frame clones, with some not included. The table has roughly 180,000 clones, around 94% seen once; the top ten hold more than 1.5%. This specimen was peripheral blood, taken 28 days after the second AZD1222 dose. The receptors stem from an adult who received the AZD1222 COVID-19 vaccine.

The chain employs TRBV9 and TRBJ2-2; D not resolved. Germline V gene lookup returns CDR1 SGDLS and CDR2 YYNGEE. Deletions cut 3 bases from V and 4 bases from J, with 13 bases between. This CDR3 is 15 amino acids long. The CDR3 coding sequence is TGTGCCAGCAGCGGGGTGGAAGATGTCACCGGGGAGCTGTTTTTT. This sequence encodes CASSGVEDVTGELFF.

This clone was detected only once. The rearrangement joins TRBV6-5 to TRBJ1-3; the D gene is possibly TRBD1 (5 bases). The CDR3 runs to 15 residues. V lost 0 bases and J lost 0, with 6 bases in between. CDR1 and CDR2 (germline): MNHEY, SVGAGI. The CDR3: CASSYSTVSGNTIYF. CDR3 DNA sequence: TGTGCCAGCAGTTACTCGACAGTCTCTGGAAACACCATATATTTT.

This chain uses TRBV5-4 with TRBJ1-6, with no clear D. Trimming took off 2 bases at V and 7 bases at J, with 10 bases between the two ends. Germline-derived CDR1 and CDR2 are SGHNT and YYREEE (reference sequence). CDR3 length equals 14 residues. This chain's CDR3 is CASSFGLFNSPLHF. In nucleotides, the CDR3 is TGTGCCAGCAGCTTCGGGCTATTCAATTCACCCCTCCACTTT.

CDR3 in DNA: TGTGCCAGCAGTCTACAGGCCACAGATACGCAGTATTTT. Encoded protein: CASSLQATDTQYF. The chain joins TRBV6-2 or TRBV6-3 to TRBJ2-3; the D gene is possibly TRBD1 (5 bases). The CDR3 is made up of 13 amino acids. The V and J ends lost 5 bases and 2 bases respectively, with 8 bases between them. The germline gives CDR1 MNHEY, CDR2 SVGEGT.

J is TRBJ2-7 and V is TRBV29-1; the match to TRBD2 covers 9 bases. The CDR3 has 15 residues. V lost 7 bases, J lost 0 bases, and 10 bases stayed unmatched. Looked up from germline, CDR1 is SQVTM and CDR2 is ANQGSEA. The CDR3 protein is CSAQGWTSDSYEQYF. CDR3 DNA: TGCAGCGCCCAAGGCTGGACTAGCGACTCCTACGAGCAGTACTTC.

This rearrangement joins TRBV25-1 to TRBJ2-7, with TRBD1 identical over 8 bases. The CDR3 loop spans 13 amino acids. CDR1 MGHDK and CDR2 SYGVNS come from the germline V gene. After removal of 5 bases from V and 12 bases from J, the junction contained 12 bases not matched to a gene. CDR3 sequence: CASSRGQAYRWYF. The CDR3 coding sequence is TGTGCCAGCAGTAGGGGACAGGCATATAGGTGGTACTTC.

V is TRBV5-4 and J is TRBJ2-7, with 9 bases identical to TRBD1. Germline lookup yields CDR1 SGHNT and CDR2 YYREEE (reference sequence). The ends lost 0 bases at V and 3 bases at J; junction bases unmatched: 4. CDR3 size: 15 residues. The CDR3 coding sequence is TGTGCCAGCAGCTTGGCTGGACAGGGGATCTACGAGCAGTACTTC. Protein product: CASSLAGQGIYEQYF.

This chain uses TRBV6-5 with TRBJ1-1, with TRBD1 matching over 9 bases. With 6 bases clipped from V and 6 bases from J, the junction kept 5 bases outside the gene matches. Looked up from germline, CDR1 is MNHEY and CDR2 is SVGAGI. The CDR3 runs 13 residues. The CDR3 here is CASRKTGGSEAFF. Here the CDR3 DNA reads TGTGCCAGCAGAAAGACAGGGGGTTCTGAAGCTTTCTTT.

V is TRBV30 and J is TRBJ2-7; 8 bases line up with TRBD1. This CDR3 spans 14 amino acids. V lost 2 bases, J lost 2 bases, and 5 bases stayed unmatched. Germline lookup yields CDR1 GTSNPN and CDR2 SVGIG (reference sequence). CDR3 loop: CAWSTGTGTYEQYF. Here the CDR3 DNA reads TGTGCCTGGAGTACTGGGACAGGAACCTACGAGCAGTACTTC.

The chain has TRBV2 and TRBJ2-7; D gene unclear. CDR1 is SNHLY, CDR2 FYNNEI, per germline. V gave up 3 bases and J gave up 3 bases, with 6 bases separating them. This CDR3 region has 12 residues. CDR3 in amino acids: CASSEGFYEQYF. In nucleotides, the CDR3 is TGTGCCAGCAGTGAGGGTTTCTACGAGCAGTACTTC.